This T cell receptor (beta chain) stems from a study of cytomegalovirus exposure and HLA in healthy donors. Points from the study as a whole: The study labeled 164 TCR beta chains cytomegalovirus-associated.

Donors likely had unrecorded immune exposures despite being nominally healthy when sampled. The CDR3 spans 16 residues. Germline CDR1 and CDR2: MGHRA and YSYEKL. V dropped 2 bases and J dropped 0; count of bases not matched to a gene: 3. With respect to this clone: Its cognate antigen is unknown.

Use of 60 Vbeta and 13 Jbeta primers characterized the PCR. Sequenced by immunoSEQ multiplex PCR; TCRdb stores in-frame clones only, minus some. The table records about 130,000 clones, approximately 69% of them present only once. The chain couples TRBV4-1 to TRBJ2-3, with TRBD1 matching 9 bases. The TCR originated in a man between 40 and 49 years old in good health and CMV-seropositive. Sequences were obtained from PBMCs. The chain's CDR3 is CASSQQGQGSTDTQYF. The CDR3 region has the DNA TGCGCCAGCAGCCAACAGGGACAGGGAAGCACAGATACGCAGTATTTT.